The 16 T cell receptor beta chains listed next were all sequenced from one sample in a study of T cells in Graves' hyperthyroidism and ophthalmopathy. RNA transcripts were the template for amplifying TCR beta CDR3 regions. When the TCR CDR3 underwent first-round RT-PCR, the HTBI primer set was used. MiXCR, run by TCRdb on the multiplex PCR reads, gives a single entry per CDR3 protein. Seen here are under 400,000 distinct CDR3 sequences, approximately 22% observed once, and the top ten hold around half. Source material: blood. These receptor sequences come from a woman aged 45-65 years with Graves' hyperthyroidism.

The chain is built from TRBV20-1 and TRBJ1-6; 8 bases align to TRBD1. Looked up from germline, CDR1 is DFQATT and CDR2 is SNEGSKA (reference sequence). V shed 4 bases and J 10 bases; nucleotides not matched to a gene: 6. CDR3 size: 13 residues. The CDR3 sequence is CSAITGGISPLHF. The CDR3 region has the DNA TGCAGTGCTATAACAGGGGGAATATCACCCCTCCACTTT.

This clonotype has at least ten counts. The CDR3 here is CASSQVRAGHGYTF. The CDR3 DNA is TGCGCCAGCAGCCAAGTCAGGGCAGGGCACGGCTACACCTTC. This rearrangement joins TRBV4-1 to TRBJ1-2; tentatively, D is TRBD1 (5 bases). Per the germline V gene, CDR1 is MGHRA and CDR2 is YSYEKL. V was shortened by 1 base and J by 8 bases, with 14 bases between the two germline ends. CDR3 length: 14 residues.

The chain joins TRBV11-2 to TRBJ2-1, with 7 positions matching TRBD2. The J segment lost 5 bases and the V segment lost 5 bases, leaving 3 bases of the junction unmatched. CDR1 and CDR2 (germline): SGHAT, FQNNGV. This CDR3 is 13 amino acids long. CDR3 sequence (DNA): TGTGCCAGCAGCCGGGGGGATGACAATGAGCAGTTCTTC. Translating gives CASSRGDDNEQFF.

V and J are TRBV6-1 and TRBJ1-2, with 7 nucleotides matching TRBD1. CDR3 size: 15 residues. The V gene end was trimmed by 1 base and the J gene end by 5 bases; junction bases not matched to a gene: 7. Germline CDR1 reads MNHNS; CDR2 reads SASEGT. The CDR3 nucleotides read TGTGCCAGCAGTGAAGGCTCCGGGACAGAGTATGGCTACACCTTC. Its translation is CASSEGSGTEYGYTF.

In this sample, this clonotype turned up many times. The chain uses TRBV6-1 and TRBJ2-2; no definite D call. The V gene's germline CDR1 is MNHNS and CDR2 SASEGT. Trimming removed 6 bases at V and 6 bases at J, with 11 bases between. This CDR3 spans 13 amino acids. CDR3 loop: CASRVSTPGELFF. The CDR3 bases are TGTGCCAGCAGAGTTTCCACCCCCGGGGAGCTGTTTTTT.

This clonotype has at least ten counts. The chain recombines TRBV19 with TRBJ2-1; 8 positions match TRBD2. This CDR3 spans 15 amino acids. The J segment lost 9 bases and the V segment lost 3 bases, leaving 10 bases of the junction unmatched. Germline V gives CDR1 LNHDA, CDR2 SQIVND (reference sequence). The CDR3 sequence: CASSMEAGARGEQFF. CDR3 bases: TGTGCCAGTAGTATGGAAGCGGGAGCGAGGGGTGAGCAGTTCTTC.

This clonotype was observed many times. V is TRBV15 and J is TRBJ1-1, with D possibly being TRBD1 (5 bases). The CDR3 sequence is 15 residues long. CDR1 and CDR2 from the germline V gene are LNHNV and YYDKDF (reference sequence). V shed 5 bases and J shed 2 bases, with 15 bases lying between them. CDR3 loop: CATSRGEGRNTEAFF. The DNA for the CDR3 is TGTGCCACCAGCCGAGGGGAGGGCCGCAACACTGAAGCTTTCTTT.

This clonotype was detected ten times or more. The CDR3, as DNA: TGTGCCTGGAGGATTCAGGGGGCCACTGAAGCTTTCTTT. Its translation is CAWRIQGATEAFF. The chain carries TRBV30 and TRBJ1-1; 8 nucleotides agree with TRBD1. After removal of 3 bases from V and 4 bases from J, the junction contained 4 bases not matched to a gene. The CDR3 extends over 13 amino acids. The germline V gene has CDR1 GTSNPN and CDR2 SVGIG (reference sequence).

This clonotype was found many times. This chain connects TRBV7-6 to TRBJ2-1; D is perhaps TRBD1 (5 bases). CDR1 SGHVS and CDR2 FNYEAQ come from the germline V gene. V was shortened by 1 base and J by 7 bases, with 14 bases between the two germline ends. The CDR3 consists of 15 residues. The CDR3 DNA reads as TGTGCCAGCAGCTTAGACAGGCCCCTGGGGAATGAGCAGTTCTTC. Its protein product is CASSLDRPLGNEQFF. The full variable domain, with the rest looked up from reference TRBV7-6 and TRBJ2-1, is GAGVSQSPRYKVTKRGQDVALRCDPISGHVSLYWYRQALGQGPEFLTYFNYEAQQDKSGLPNDRFSAERPEGSISTLTIQRTEQRDSAMYRCASSLDRPLGNEQFFGPGTRLTVL.

This clonotype has a count of ten or more. This chain joins TRBV18 and TRBJ2-5; D uncertain. The CDR3 has 15 residues. Trimming cost V 2 bases and J 0 bases, with 10 bases left between them. Per the germline V gene, CDR1 is KGHSH and CDR2 is LQKENI. The CDR3 DNA sequence: TGTGCCAGCTCACCATGGGCAGCGAACCAAGAGACCCAGTACTTC. It is translated as CASSPWAANQETQYF.

This clonotype was seen repeatedly, ten times or more. This chain uses TRBV27 with TRBJ1-2; D unclear. Trimming took 5 bases from V and 0 from J, leaving 31 bases between them. CDR1 and CDR2 from the germline V gene are MNHEY and SMNVEV (reference sequence). This CDR3 region has 21 residues. The CDR3 sequence: CASSPSTFRTGPNSPNYGYTF. DNA for the CDR3: TGTGCCAGCAGTCCGAGCACCTTTAGGACGGGTCCCAACAGTCCTAACTATGGCTACACCTTC.

This clonotype was observed many times. V gene TRBV11-2 combines with J gene TRBJ2-7; the D gene is possibly TRBD2 (6 bases). CDR1 and CDR2 from the germline V gene are SGHAT and FQNNGV. This CDR3 contains 15 residues. Trimming cost V 5 bases and J 6 bases, with 20 bases left between them. This CDR3 reads CASSPVFVQGGEQYF. CDR3 bases: TGTGCCAGCAGCCCTGTATTCGTTCAGGGAGGCGAGCAGTACTTC.

This clonotype was recorded many times. The V call is TRBV6-1, the J call TRBJ1-2; 10 bases match TRBD1. After removal of 0 bases from V and 4 bases from J, the junction contained 2 bases not matched to a gene. CDR1 is MNHNS, CDR2 SASEGT, per germline. CDR3 length: 15 amino acids. CDR3 coding DNA: TGTGCCAGCAGTGAAGCATGGACAGGGGGCTATGGCTACACCTTC. Translation: CASSEAWTGGYGYTF.

In this sample, this clonotype turned up many times. The CDR3 DNA reads TGTGCCAGCAGCTTAGGTGGCGGGATCTCCTACGAGCAGTACTTC. The encoded protein is CASSLGGGISYEQYF. The chain joins TRBV13 to TRBJ2-7; a possible D gene is TRBD2 (6 bases). Deletions cut 0 bases from V and 0 bases from J, with 9 bases between. CDR3 length: 15 amino acids. Germline CDR1 PRHDT, CDR2 FYEKMQ (reference sequence).

V gene TRBV18 combines with J gene TRBJ2-7; 7 bases match TRBD1. The CDR3 runs 15 residues. With V trimmed by 4 bases and J by 2 bases, 8 bases remained unmatched. Germline values: CDR1 KGHSH, CDR2 LQKENI. CDR3 nucleotide sequence: TGTGCCAGCTCACAGGGGACAGTCGTAACCTACGAGCAGTACTTC. Its translation is CASSQGTVVTYEQYF.

This clonotype was seen at least ten times. The genes are TRBV5-6 and TRBJ1-4; no clear D gene. Trimming stripped 1 base from V and 1 base from J, with 8 bases between. The CDR3 loop spans 15 amino acids. Germline V gene data show CDR1 as SGHDT and CDR2 as YYEEEE. CDR3 DNA: TGTGCCAGCAGCTTGTCGGTCGGAACTAATGAAAAACTGTTTTTT. Translation gives CASSLSVGTNEKLFF.